This T cell receptor (beta chain) stems from a study of cytomegalovirus exposure and HLA in healthy donors. Study results and limitations: TCR beta sequences reportedly predicted most subjects' HLA-A and HLA-B alleles accurately. Some V segments, TRBV6-2 and TRBV6-3 among them, were indistinguishable and were therefore excluded. In a later analysis, V- and J-gene trimming of beta chains associated with a DCLRE1C missense variant, replicated independently.

About this clone: The antigen remains undetermined.

This CDR3 spans 14 amino acids. Germline V gene lookup returns CDR1 SGDLS and CDR2 YYNGEE. This PCR relied on a set of 60 Vbeta primers and 13 Jbeta primers. This table comes from immunoSEQ multiplex PCR, and its TCRdb copy is limited to in-frame clones, with some not included. The data hold fewer than 100,000 clones, with approximately 80% observed a single time. The TCR comes from a man in his sixties in good health and CMV-seropositive. V and J are TRBV9 and TRBJ2-5; 7 bases match TRBD1. TRBJ2-7 explains the end of the DNA better; the J call may be wrong. Sequenced input: PBMCs. CDR3 sequence (DNA): TGTGCCAGCAGCGTAGGCGGCAGGGGGAGCGAGCAGTACTTC. Its translation: CASSVGGRGSEQYF.